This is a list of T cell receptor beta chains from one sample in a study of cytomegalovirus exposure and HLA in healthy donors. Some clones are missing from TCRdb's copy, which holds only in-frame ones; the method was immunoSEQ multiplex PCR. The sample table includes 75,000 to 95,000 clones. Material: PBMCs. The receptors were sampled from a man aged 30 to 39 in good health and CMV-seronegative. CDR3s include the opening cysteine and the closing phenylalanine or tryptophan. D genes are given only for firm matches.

cdr3_aa: CASSLAVRVNTEAFF; cdr3_nt: TGTGCCAGCAGTTTAGCGGTGCGGGTGAACACTGAAGCTTTCTTT; v_call: TRBV27; d_call: NA; j_call: TRBJ1-1
cdr3_aa: CASSGTGEGEAFF; cdr3_nt: TGTGCCAGCAGCGGGACAGGGGAAGGTGAAGCTTTCTTT; v_call: TRBV7-2; d_call: TRBD1; j_call: TRBJ1-1
cdr3_aa: CASSSTARLANYGYTF; cdr3_nt: TGCGCCAGCAGCTCTACCGCACGACTCGCTAACTATGGCTACACCTTC; v_call: TRBV5-1; d_call: NA; j_call: TRBJ1-2
cdr3_aa: CASIKNGWSDEQFF; cdr3_nt: TGTGCCAGCATCAAAAACGGGTGGAGTGATGAGCAGTTCTTC; v_call: TRBV5-4; d_call: NA; j_call: TRBJ2-1
cdr3_aa: CASSPLGGSQTEAFF; cdr3_nt: TGTGCCAGCTCACCGTTAGGGGGAAGTCAAACTGAAGCTTTCTTT; v_call: TRBV18; d_call: NA; j_call: TRBJ1-1
cdr3_aa: CASSLAGPGGSGSYTQYF; cdr3_nt: TGTGCCAGCAGCTTAGCGGGCCCTGGGGGTTCCGGGAGTTATACGCAGTATTTT; v_call: TRBV7-2; d_call: NA; j_call: TRBJ2-3
cdr3_aa: CASRGGLAGSQELFF; cdr3_nt: TGCGCCAGTAGGGGAGGACTAGCGGGGAGTCAGGAACTGTTCTTC; v_call: TRBV4-1; d_call: TRBD2; j_call: TRBJ2-1
cdr3_aa: CASSLPREGGNTIYF; cdr3_nt: TGCGCCAGCAGCTTACCCCGGGAGGGAGGAAACACCATATATTTT; v_call: TRBV5-1; d_call: NA; j_call: TRBJ1-3
cdr3_aa: CASSSTGTGASYEQYF; cdr3_nt: TGTGCCAGCAGTTCTACCGGGACAGGGGCCTCCTACGAGCAGTACTTC; v_call: TRBV7-9; d_call: TRBD1; j_call: TRBJ2-7
cdr3_aa: CASKLAGYEQYF; cdr3_nt: TGTGCCAGCAAGCTAGCGGGGTACGAGCAGTACTTC; v_call: TRBV13; d_call: TRBD2; j_call: TRBJ2-7
cdr3_aa: CASSLDRGHGYTF; cdr3_nt: TGTGCCAGTAGCCTCGACAGGGGGCACGGCTACACCTTC; v_call: TRBV19; d_call: TRBD1; j_call: TRBJ1-2
cdr3_aa: CSVEDRAYYTEAFF; cdr3_nt: TGCAGCGTTGAAGATCGAGCGTACTACACTGAAGCTTTCTTT; v_call: TRBV29-1; d_call: NA; j_call: TRBJ1-1
cdr3_aa: CASRLAGTSSYNEQFF; cdr3_nt: TGTGCCAGCAGACTAGCGGGGACGAGCTCCTACAATGAGCAGTTCTTC; v_call: TRBV27; d_call: TRBD2; j_call: TRBJ2-1
cdr3_aa: CASSLSGDQPQHF; cdr3_nt: TGTGCCAGCAGCTTGTCGGGGGATCAGCCCCAGCATTTT; v_call: TRBV7-9; d_call: NA; j_call: TRBJ1-5
cdr3_aa: CASSLGLGTDTQYF; cdr3_nt: TGCGCCAGCAGCCTCGGACTAGGCACAGATACGCAGTATTTT; v_call: TRBV5-1; d_call: TRBD2; j_call: TRBJ2-3
cdr3_aa: CASSRPLNYEQYF; cdr3_nt: TGTGCCAGCAGCCGTCCCCTTAATTACGAGCAGTACTTC; v_call: TRBV11-3; d_call: NA; j_call: TRBJ2-7
cdr3_aa: CASSRRQNTEAFF; cdr3_nt: TGTGCCAGCAGCCGCAGGCAAAACACTGAAGCTTTCTTT; v_call: TRBV6-5; d_call: NA; j_call: TRBJ1-1
cdr3_aa: CASSSSTDTQYF; cdr3_nt: TGTGCCAGCTCATCTAGCACAGATACGCAGTATTTT; v_call: TRBV18; d_call: NA; j_call: TRBJ2-3
cdr3_aa: CASRRGSSYEQYF; cdr3_nt: TGTGCCAGCAGGCGGGGATCGTCCTACGAGCAGTACTTC; v_call: TRBV6-5; d_call: NA; j_call: TRBJ2-7
cdr3_aa: CASTPSSSAPDIQYF; cdr3_nt: TGCGCCAGCACCCCAAGTAGTAGTGCGCCTGACATTCAGTACTTC; v_call: TRBV4-3; d_call: NA; j_call: TRBJ2-4
cdr3_aa: CASSLLEGTYGYTF; cdr3_nt: TGTGCCAGCAGCTTATTGGAGGGCACCTATGGCTACACCTTC; v_call: TRBV7-9; d_call: NA; j_call: TRBJ1-2
cdr3_aa: CASSLRPGESYTF; cdr3_nt: TGTGCCAGCAGCTTGAGGCCAGGCGAAAGCTACACCTTC; v_call: TRBV5-6; d_call: NA; j_call: TRBJ1-2
cdr3_aa: CAWSVGGSWGEQYF; cdr3_nt: TGTGCCTGGAGTGTAGGGGGCAGCTGGGGCGAGCAGTACTTC; v_call: TRBV30; d_call: TRBD1; j_call: TRBJ2-7
cdr3_aa: CASSGDRETQYF; cdr3_nt: TGTGCCAGCAGCGGGGACAGAGAGACCCAGTACTTC; v_call: TRBV7-2; d_call: TRBD1; j_call: TRBJ2-5
cdr3_aa: CASSPRQGADTEAFF; cdr3_nt: TGTGCCAGCTCACCAAGACAGGGGGCGGACACTGAAGCTTTCTTT; v_call: TRBV18; d_call: TRBD1; j_call: TRBJ1-1
cdr3_aa: CASSVGYPDRSGNTIYF; cdr3_nt: TGTGCCAGCAGCGTAGGCTATCCCGATCGCTCTGGAAACACCATATATTTT; v_call: TRBV9; d_call: NA; j_call: TRBJ1-3
cdr3_aa: CASSPRTVQETQYF; cdr3_nt: TGTGCCAGCAGTCCGAGGACAGTCCAAGAGACCCAGTACTTC; v_call: TRBV27; d_call: NA; j_call: TRBJ2-5
cdr3_aa: CASSLVLAGQETQYF; cdr3_nt: TGTGCCAGCAGCTTAGTATTAGCGGGCCAAGAGACCCAGTACTTC; v_call: TRBV7-2; d_call: TRBD2; j_call: TRBJ2-5
cdr3_aa: CASSLVSGYTEAFF; cdr3_nt: TGTGCCAGCAGCTTAGTTTCGGGGTACACTGAAGCTTTCTTT; v_call: TRBV7-6; d_call: NA; j_call: TRBJ1-1
cdr3_aa: CASSLAGQLYSPLHF; cdr3_nt: TGTGCCAGCAGCTTAGCAGGACAGCTCTATTCACCCCTCCACTTT; v_call: TRBV7-9; d_call: NA; j_call: TRBJ1-6
cdr3_aa: CASTQNRGGFITEAFF; cdr3_nt: TGTGCCAGCACCCAAAACCGTGGGGGCTTTATAACTGAAGCTTTCTTT; v_call: TRBV27; d_call: NA; j_call: TRBJ1-1
cdr3_aa: CASSRPFDRGPGNTIYF; cdr3_nt: TGTGCCAGCTCACGACCTTTCGACAGGGGGCCTGGAAACACCATATATTTT; v_call: TRBV18; d_call: TRBD1; j_call: TRBJ1-3
cdr3_aa: CAIRTSGGHEQYF; cdr3_nt: TGTGCCATCAGAACTAGCGGGGGCCACGAGCAGTACTTC; v_call: TRBV10-3; d_call: TRBD2; j_call: TRBJ2-7